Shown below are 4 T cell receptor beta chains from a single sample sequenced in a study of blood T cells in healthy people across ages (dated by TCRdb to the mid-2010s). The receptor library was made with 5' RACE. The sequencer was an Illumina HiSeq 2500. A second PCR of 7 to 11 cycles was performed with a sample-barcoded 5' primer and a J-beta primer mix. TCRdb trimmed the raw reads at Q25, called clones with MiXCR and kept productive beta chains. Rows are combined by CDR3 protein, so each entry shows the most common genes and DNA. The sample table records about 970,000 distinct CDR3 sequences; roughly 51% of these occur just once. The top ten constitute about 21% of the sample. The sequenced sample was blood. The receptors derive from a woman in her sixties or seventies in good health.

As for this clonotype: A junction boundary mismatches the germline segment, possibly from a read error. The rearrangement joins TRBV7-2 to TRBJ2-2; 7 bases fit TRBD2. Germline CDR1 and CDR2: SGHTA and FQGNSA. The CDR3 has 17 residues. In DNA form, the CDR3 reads TGTGCCAGCAGTTTAGTGGGCGGGAGAGAGAACACCGGGGAGCTGTTTTTT. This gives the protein CASSLVGGRENTGELFF.

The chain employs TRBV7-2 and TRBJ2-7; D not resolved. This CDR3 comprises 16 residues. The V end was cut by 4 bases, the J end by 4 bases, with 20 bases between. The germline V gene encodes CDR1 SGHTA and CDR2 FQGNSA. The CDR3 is CASSSAWGPKGYEQYF. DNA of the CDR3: TGTGCCAGCAGCTCTGCCTGGGGTCCGAAGGGATACGAGCAGTACTTC.

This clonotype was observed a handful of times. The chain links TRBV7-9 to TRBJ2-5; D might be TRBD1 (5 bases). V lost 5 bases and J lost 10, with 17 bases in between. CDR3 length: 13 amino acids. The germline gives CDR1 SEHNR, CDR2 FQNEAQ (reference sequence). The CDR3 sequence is CASSPIRGSGQYF. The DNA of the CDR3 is TGTGCCAGCAGCCCGATAAGGGGTTCGGGCCAGTACTTC.

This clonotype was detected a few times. Here the CDR3 reads CASSQGETWIAYEQYF. The CDR3 nucleotides read TGCGCCAGCAGCCAAGGCGAAACGTGGATTGCATACGAGCAGTACTTC. The chain couples TRBV4-1 to TRBJ2-7, with D unresolved. The CDR3 totals 16 residues. Germline assignment: CDR1 MGHRA and CDR2 YSYEKL. V lost 1 base and J lost 4, with 17 bases in between.